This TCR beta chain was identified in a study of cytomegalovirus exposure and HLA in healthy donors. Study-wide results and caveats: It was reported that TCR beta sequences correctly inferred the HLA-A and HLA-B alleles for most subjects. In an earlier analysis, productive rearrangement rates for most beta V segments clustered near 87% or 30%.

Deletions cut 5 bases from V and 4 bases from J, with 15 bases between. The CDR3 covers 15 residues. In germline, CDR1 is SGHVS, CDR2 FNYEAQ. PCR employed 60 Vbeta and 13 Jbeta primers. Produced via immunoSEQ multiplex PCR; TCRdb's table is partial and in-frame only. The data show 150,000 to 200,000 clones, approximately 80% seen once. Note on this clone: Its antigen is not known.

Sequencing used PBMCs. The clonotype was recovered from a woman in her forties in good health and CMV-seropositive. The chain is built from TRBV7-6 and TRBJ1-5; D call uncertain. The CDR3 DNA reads TGTGCCAGCAGCAAACGTCGGGTGGAGAATCAGCCCCAGCATTTT. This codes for CASSKRRVENQPQHF.